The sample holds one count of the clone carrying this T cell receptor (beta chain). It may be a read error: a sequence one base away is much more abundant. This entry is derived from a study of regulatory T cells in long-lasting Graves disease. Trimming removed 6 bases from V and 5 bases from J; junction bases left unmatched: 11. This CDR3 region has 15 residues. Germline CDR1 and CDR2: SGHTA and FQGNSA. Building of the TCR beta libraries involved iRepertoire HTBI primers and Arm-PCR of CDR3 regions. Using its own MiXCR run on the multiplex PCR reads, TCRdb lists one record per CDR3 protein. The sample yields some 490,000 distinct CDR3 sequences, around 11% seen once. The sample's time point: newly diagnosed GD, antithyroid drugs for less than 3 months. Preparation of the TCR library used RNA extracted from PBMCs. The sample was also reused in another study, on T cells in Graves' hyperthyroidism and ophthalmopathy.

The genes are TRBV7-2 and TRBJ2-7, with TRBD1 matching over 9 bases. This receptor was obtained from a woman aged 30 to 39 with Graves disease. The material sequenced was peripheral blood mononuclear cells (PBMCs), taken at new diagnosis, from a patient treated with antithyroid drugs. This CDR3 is CASRRPGQGTNEQYF. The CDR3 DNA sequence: TGTGCCAGCAGACGACCGGGACAGGGAACCAACGAGCAGTACTTC.